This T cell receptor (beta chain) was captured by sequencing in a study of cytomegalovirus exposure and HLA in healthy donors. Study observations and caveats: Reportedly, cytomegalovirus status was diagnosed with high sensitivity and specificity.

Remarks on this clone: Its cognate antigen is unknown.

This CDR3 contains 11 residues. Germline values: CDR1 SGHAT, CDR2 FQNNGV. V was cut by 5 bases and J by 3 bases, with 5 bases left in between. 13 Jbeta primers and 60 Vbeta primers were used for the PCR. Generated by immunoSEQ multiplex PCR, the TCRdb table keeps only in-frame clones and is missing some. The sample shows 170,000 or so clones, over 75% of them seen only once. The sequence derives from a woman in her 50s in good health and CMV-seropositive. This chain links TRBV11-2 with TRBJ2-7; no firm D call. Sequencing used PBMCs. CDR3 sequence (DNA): TGTGCCAGCAGCCCGGGCTACGAGCAGTACTTC. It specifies CASSPGYEQYF. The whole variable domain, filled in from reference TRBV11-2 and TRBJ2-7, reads EAGVAQSPRYKIIEKRQSVAFWCNPISGHATLYWYQQILGQGPKLLIQFQNNGVVDDSQLPKDRFSAERLKGVDSTLKIQPAKLEDSAVYLCASSPGYEQYFGPGTRLTVT.